The rows below give T cell receptor beta chains drawn from one sample of a study of blood T cells in healthy people across ages. In TCRdb, the 5' RACE reads were re-called with MiXCR into one record per CDR3 protein. Of 750,000 to 950,000 distinct CDR3 sequences in the sample, about a quarter are singletons; the top ten hold about 3%. This same sample was also part of a study on T cells of mothers and their children.

Input material: blood. The source of these receptors is a boy aged 5 to 17 in good health. Each CDR3 is given with its conserved first and last residue. D genes are given only for firm matches. Not every row has a clone size; where given, it reads once, few, many or a size class.

D gene: .; clone size: .; J gene: TRBJ2-4; V gene: TRBV27; CDR3 protein: CASQSLAKNIQYF; CDR3 DNA: TGTGCCTCACAATCTCTAGCCAAAAACATTCAGTACTTC
D gene: .; clone size: many; J gene: TRBJ1-5; V gene: TRBV12-3/TRBV12-4; CDR3 protein: CATTGTGNGQPQHF; CDR3 DNA: TGTGCCACCACTGGTACGGGGAACGGTCAGCCCCAGCATTTT
D gene: TRBD1; clone size: few; J gene: TRBJ1-3; V gene: TRBV6-6; CDR3 protein: CASSSPDRGPGNTIYF; CDR3 DNA: TGTGCCAGCAGTTCCCCGGACAGGGGGCCTGGAAACACCATATATTTT
D gene: TRBD1; clone size: .; J gene: TRBJ1-1; V gene: TRBV29-1; CDR3 protein: CSARLGQSEAFF; CDR3 DNA: TGCAGTGCCCGACTGGGACAGTCTGAAGCTTTCTTT
D gene: TRBD2; clone size: .; J gene: TRBJ2-1; V gene: TRBV5-1; CDR3 protein: CASSLWTSGEGEQFF; CDR3 DNA: TGCGCCAGCAGCCTATGGACTAGCGGGGAAGGTGAGCAGTTCTTC
D gene: .; clone size: .; J gene: TRBJ1-1; V gene: TRBV28; CDR3 protein: CASSRQVRRVNTEAFF; CDR3 DNA: TGTGCCAGCAGCCGACAGGTACGAAGGGTGAACACTGAAGCTTTCTTT
D gene: TRBD1; clone size: few; J gene: TRBJ2-7; V gene: TRBV27; CDR3 protein: CASTKHGTGTYEQYF; CDR3 DNA: TGTGCCAGCACCAAACACGGGACAGGGACCTACGAGCAGTACTTC
D gene: TRBD1; clone size: few; J gene: TRBJ2-4; V gene: TRBV27; CDR3 protein: CASTLTGGTSNIQYF; CDR3 DNA: TGTGCCAGCACCCTAACAGGGGGGACGTCAAACATTCAGTACTTC
D gene: TRBD1; clone size: few; J gene: TRBJ2-1; V gene: TRBV19; CDR3 protein: CASSSPDRGPYNEQFF; CDR3 DNA: TGTGCCAGTAGTAGCCCGGACAGGGGGCCCTACAATGAGCAGTTCTTC
D gene: .; clone size: few; J gene: TRBJ2-7; V gene: TRBV12-3/TRBV12-4; CDR3 protein: CASSLQGGSYEQYF; CDR3 DNA: TGTGCCAGCAGTTTGCAGGGTGGGTCCTACGAGCAGTACTTC
D gene: TRBD2; clone size: .; J gene: TRBJ2-2; V gene: TRBV27; CDR3 protein: CTSRDLAGRNTGELFF; CDR3 DNA: TGTACCAGCAGGGATCTAGCGGGGAGGAACACCGGGGAGCTGTTTTTT
D gene: .; clone size: few; J gene: TRBJ1-2; V gene: TRBV10-3; CDR3 protein: CAIGLGGESGNSRYTF; CDR3 DNA: TGTGCCATCGGATTGGGGGGCGAATCAGGGAATTCCCGCTACACCTTC
D gene: .; clone size: .; J gene: TRBJ1-4; V gene: TRBV27; CDR3 protein: CASSLQGPTNEKLFF; CDR3 DNA: TGTGCCAGCAGTCTACAGGGTCCGACTAATGAAAAACTGTTTTTT
D gene: TRBD1; clone size: .; J gene: TRBJ1-4; V gene: TRBV15; CDR3 protein: CATSIGQGGGEKLFF; CDR3 DNA: TGTGCCACCAGCATCGGACAGGGAGGAGGCGAAAAACTGTTTTTT
D gene: .; clone size: .; J gene: TRBJ2-7; V gene: TRBV12-3/TRBV12-4; CDR3 protein: CASRLTGEQYF; CDR3 DNA: TGTGCCAGCAGGCTTACAGGGGAGCAGTACTTC
D gene: .; clone size: many; J gene: TRBJ2-1; V gene: TRBV20-1; CDR3 protein: CSARGSRGTNEQFF; CDR3 DNA: TGCAGTGCTAGAGGGTCGAGGGGGACCAATGAGCAGTTCTTC
D gene: TRBD2; clone size: .; J gene: TRBJ2-7; V gene: TRBV5-4; CDR3 protein: CASSLEASGGRYEQYF; CDR3 DNA: TGTGCCAGCAGCTTGGAGGCCAGCGGGGGACGCTACGAGCAGTACTTC
D gene: .; clone size: few; J gene: TRBJ2-7; V gene: TRBV5-1; CDR3 protein: CASSARGPLYEQYF; CDR3 DNA: TGCGCCAGCAGCGCACGGGGACCGCTCTACGAGCAGTACTTC
D gene: TRBD1; clone size: .; J gene: TRBJ2-5; V gene: TRBV11-2; CDR3 protein: CASSQTGLYQETQYF; CDR3 DNA: TGTGCCAGCAGCCAGACAGGGCTCTACCAAGAGACCCAGTACTTC
D gene: .; clone size: .; J gene: TRBJ1-2; V gene: TRBV10-3; CDR3 protein: CASGERNENYGYTF; CDR3 DNA: TGTGCCTCGGGGGAGAGGAACGAAAACTATGGCTACACCTTC
D gene: TRBD1; clone size: .; J gene: TRBJ2-7; V gene: TRBV15; CDR3 protein: CATSFPPTGAYEQYF; CDR3 DNA: TGTGCCACCAGCTTCCCGCCGACAGGGGCCTACGAGCAGTACTTC
D gene: .; clone size: many; J gene: TRBJ2-5; V gene: TRBV5-1; CDR3 protein: CASSLESISETQYF; CDR3 DNA: TGCGCCAGCAGCTTGGAGTCCATCTCGGAGACCCAGTACTTC
D gene: .; clone size: few; J gene: TRBJ2-1; V gene: TRBV29-1; CDR3 protein: CSAYEVGTRGNEQFF; CDR3 DNA: TGCAGCGCCTACGAGGTGGGGACCAGGGGCAATGAGCAGTTCTTC
D gene: .; clone size: .; J gene: TRBJ2-3; V gene: TRBV20-1; CDR3 protein: CSAPGPSVDTQYF; CDR3 DNA: TGCAGTGCCCCTGGGCCCAGCGTAGATACGCAGTATTTT
D gene: .; clone size: many; J gene: TRBJ1-2; V gene: TRBV7-2; CDR3 protein: CASSFGDGYTF; CDR3 DNA: TGTGCCAGCAGCTTCGGGGATGGCTACACCTTC
D gene: TRBD1; clone size: .; J gene: TRBJ1-2; V gene: TRBV7-2; CDR3 protein: CASSSQLQGYYGYTF; CDR3 DNA: TGTGCCAGCAGCTCGCAGTTACAGGGGTACTATGGCTACACCTTC
D gene: .; clone size: .; J gene: TRBJ2-2; V gene: TRBV5-1; CDR3 protein: CASSFGGTPNTGELFF; CDR3 DNA: TGCGCCAGCAGCTTTGGCGGGACACCGAACACCGGGGAGCTGTTTTTT
D gene: TRBD2; clone size: few; J gene: TRBJ2-5; V gene: TRBV15; CDR3 protein: CATSRGLAGGRETQYF; CDR3 DNA: TGTGCCACCAGCAGGGGACTAGCGGGGGGAAGAGAGACCCAGTACTTC
D gene: .; clone size: few; J gene: TRBJ2-7; V gene: TRBV3-1; CDR3 protein: CASSQGSTEQYF; CDR3 DNA: TGTGCCAGCAGCCAAGGGTCCACAGAGCAGTACTTC
D gene: .; clone size: few; J gene: TRBJ2-7; V gene: TRBV9; CDR3 protein: CASSVADTDYEQYF; CDR3 DNA: TGTGCCAGCAGCGTAGCAGACACTGACTACGAGCAGTACTTC
D gene: .; clone size: few; J gene: TRBJ1-4; V gene: TRBV4-1; CDR3 protein: CASSRPGQRPLRDEKLFF; CDR3 DNA: TGCGCCAGCAGCCGCCCTGGACAGCGCCCCCTTAGAGATGAAAAACTGTTTTTT
D gene: TRBD2; clone size: few; J gene: TRBJ2-1; V gene: TRBV29-1; CDR3 protein: CSDQRGSSYNEQFF; CDR3 DNA: TGCAGCGACCAGCGGGGGAGCTCCTACAATGAGCAGTTCTTC
D gene: .; clone size: .; J gene: TRBJ1-1; V gene: TRBV11-2; CDR3 protein: CASSLVGDGRLQTEAFF; CDR3 DNA: TGTGCCAGCAGCTTAGTTGGGGACGGTAGACTTCAGACTGAAGCTTTCTTT
D gene: TRBD1; clone size: once; J gene: TRBJ2-5; V gene: TRBV3-1; CDR3 protein: CASRQRQGEETQYF; CDR3 DNA: TGTGCCAGCAGACAGAGACAGGGAGAAGAGACCCAGTACTTC
D gene: .; clone size: .; J gene: TRBJ2-3; V gene: TRBV18; CDR3 protein: CASSPPLLMAGSNSDTQYF; CDR3 DNA: TGTGCCAGCTCACCACCTCTCCTCATGGCAGGGTCTAATTCAGATACGCAGTATTTT
D gene: .; clone size: few; J gene: TRBJ2-1; V gene: TRBV7-2; CDR3 protein: CASSYRLRNEQFF; CDR3 DNA: TGTGCCAGCAGCTACCGACTCCGCAATGAGCAGTTCTTC
D gene: .; clone size: .; J gene: TRBJ2-2; V gene: TRBV3-1; CDR3 protein: CAGSQDVGTGELFF; CDR3 DNA: TGTGCCGGCAGCCAAGATGTCGGGACCGGGGAGCTGTTTTTT
D gene: TRBD1; clone size: few; J gene: TRBJ2-2; V gene: TRBV6-6; CDR3 protein: CASVQGAGGELFF; CDR3 DNA: TGTGCCAGCGTACAGGGGGCGGGCGGGGAGCTGTTTTTT
D gene: .; clone size: .; J gene: TRBJ2-7; V gene: TRBV6-6; CDR3 protein: CASSREDSAAGEQYF; CDR3 DNA: TGTGCCAGCAGTCGGGAGGACAGCGCCGCTGGCGAGCAGTACTTC
D gene: .; clone size: few; J gene: TRBJ2-1; V gene: TRBV7-9; CDR3 protein: CASSADTYNEQFF; CDR3 DNA: TGTGCCAGCAGCGCGGACACGTACAATGAGCAGTTCTTC
D gene: .; clone size: .; J gene: TRBJ2-7; V gene: TRBV7-9; CDR3 protein: CASSLEGVAEYEQYF; CDR3 DNA: TGTGCCAGCAGCTTAGAAGGGGTGGCAGAGTACGAGCAGTACTTC
D gene: .; clone size: .; J gene: TRBJ2-2; V gene: TRBV29-1; CDR3 protein: CSVGPGRTGELFF; CDR3 DNA: TGCAGCGTTGGCCCGGGACGCACCGGGGAGCTGTTTTTT
D gene: .; clone size: .; J gene: TRBJ1-5; V gene: TRBV5-1; CDR3 protein: CASSLDNPAQPQHF; CDR3 DNA: TGCGCCAGCAGCTTGGATAATCCCGCTCAGCCCCAGCATTTT
D gene: .; clone size: .; J gene: TRBJ1-1; V gene: TRBV3-1; CDR3 protein: CASSQGGSAEAFF; CDR3 DNA: TGTGCCAGCAGCCAAGGGGGGTCCGCTGAAGCTTTCTTT
D gene: TRBD2; clone size: few; J gene: TRBJ2-7; V gene: TRBV20-1; CDR3 protein: CSARPRIAGFYEQYF; CDR3 DNA: TGCAGTGCTAGACCCCGGATAGCGGGGTTCTACGAGCAGTACTTC
D gene: TRBD2; clone size: once; J gene: TRBJ2-1; V gene: TRBV6-2/TRBV6-3; CDR3 protein: CASTPEGSGSNEQFF; CDR3 DNA: TGTGCCAGCACCCCAGAGGGTAGCGGGAGTAATGAGCAGTTCTTC
D gene: .; clone size: .; J gene: TRBJ2-7; V gene: TRBV21-1; CDR3 protein: CASPFRTGASYEQYF; CDR3 DNA: TGTGCCAGCCCCTTTAGGACAGGGGCATCCTACGAGCAGTACTTC
D gene: TRBD2; clone size: few; J gene: TRBJ2-5; V gene: TRBV2; CDR3 protein: CASSDVASGKETQYF; CDR3 DNA: TGTGCCAGCAGTGACGTTGCTAGCGGTAAAGAGACCCAGTACTTC
D gene: TRBD2; clone size: .; J gene: TRBJ2-1; V gene: TRBV27; CDR3 protein: CASSPTSGVYNEQFF; CDR3 DNA: TGTGCCAGCAGTCCGACTAGCGGGGTATACAATGAGCAGTTCTTC
D gene: .; clone size: .; J gene: TRBJ1-6; V gene: TRBV6-5; CDR3 protein: CASSYSRASSYNSPLHF; CDR3 DNA: TGTGCCAGCAGTTACAGCCGGGCGAGCTCCTATAATTCACCCCTCCACTTT
D gene: TRBD2; clone size: once; J gene: TRBJ2-1; V gene: TRBV11-2; CDR3 protein: CASSLQAGGGPGNEQFF; CDR3 DNA: TGTGCCAGCAGCTTACAGGCGGGGGGTGGCCCGGGGAATGAGCAGTTCTTC
D gene: .; clone size: few; J gene: TRBJ1-3; V gene: TRBV5-1; CDR3 protein: CASRQGTGGNTIYF; CDR3 DNA: TGCGCCAGCAGGCAGGGGACGGGTGGAAACACCATATATTTT
D gene: .; clone size: .; J gene: TRBJ2-3; V gene: TRBV12-3/TRBV12-4; CDR3 protein: CAGSFLGRGPEGDTQYF; CDR3 DNA: TGTGCCGGCAGTTTTCTCGGTCGGGGGCCCGAGGGCGATACGCAGTATTTT